The 15 T cell receptor beta chains below all came from one sample that was sequenced in a study of blood T cell repertoires in COVID-19. Produced via immunoSEQ multiplex PCR; TCRdb's table is partial and in-frame only. The table includes about 130,000 clones, 75% to 90% detected once. Material for sequencing was PBMCs or T cells enriched from blood (not recorded which). These receptors all come from a woman in her fifties or sixties who had recovered from COVID-19.

This clone was recorded a few times. The rearrangement joins TRBV4-1 to TRBJ2-1, with D maybe TRBD1 (6 bases). The CDR3 is made up of 16 amino acids. Germline CDR1 is MGHRA and CDR2 is YSYEKL. V shed 1 base and J shed 4 bases, with 14 bases lying between them. The CDR3 reads CASSQAEQGGYNEQFF. In DNA, the CDR3 is TGCGCCAGCAGCCAAGCGGAACAGGGTGGTTACAATGAGCAGTTCTTC.

The chain recombines TRBV11-2 with TRBJ1-3; D call uncertain. The V gene's germline CDR1 is SGHAT and CDR2 FQNNGV. The CDR3 extends over 11 amino acids. V lost 6 bases to trimming and J lost 4 bases, with 4 bases between them. DNA of the CDR3: TGTGCCAGCAGTTCGGGAAACACCATATATTTT. It specifies CASSSGNTIYF.

The V gene is TRBV10-3, the J gene TRBJ1-2, with 7 bases matching TRBD1. This CDR3 is 14 amino acids long. CDR1 and CDR2 (germline): ENHRY, SYGVKD. Trimming cost V 0 bases and J 7 bases; bases outside gene matches: 5. CDR3 sequence reads: CAISESNRGSGYTF. DNA of the CDR3: TGTGCCATCAGTGAGTCTAACAGGGGAAGTGGCTACACCTTC.

This clone was seen just once. The chain is built from TRBV19 and TRBJ1-3; D unclear. From germline, CDR1 is LNHDA and CDR2 SQIVND (reference sequence). Trimming took 7 bases from V and 1 from J, leaving 17 bases between them. The CDR3 is 16 residues long. The CDR3 reads CASISRDYISGNTIYF. The CDR3 DNA is TGTGCCAGTATCTCACGGGATTACATATCTGGAAACACCATATATTTT.

CDR3 bases: TGTGCCTGGAGGGAGGGGGCGCGTTCAGCTTTCTTT. Protein sequence: CAWREGARSAFF. The V and J genes are TRBV30 and TRBJ1-1, with 7 bases aligning to TRBD1. This CDR3 contains 12 residues. Germline CDR1 and CDR2: GTSNPN and SVGIG (reference sequence). The J segment lost 10 bases and the V segment lost 3 bases, leaving 8 bases of the junction unmatched.

The chain employs TRBV10-1 and TRBJ2-7; the D gene is possibly TRBD1 (6 bases). In germline, CDR1 is WNHNN, CDR2 SYGVQD (reference sequence). V lost 0 bases and J 7 bases, leaving 13 bases between the germline ends. The CDR3 length is 14 residues. The CDR3 sequence is CASSESSPGQEQYF. The CDR3 DNA reads TGCGCCAGCAGTGAGTCGAGCCCCGGACAGGAGCAGTACTTC.

The chain combines TRBV6-4 with TRBJ1-1; 8 bases align to TRBD1. Per germline, CDR1 MRHNA and CDR2 SNTAGT. With V trimmed by 0 bases and J by 8 bases, 2 bases remained unmatched. The length of the CDR3 is 13 residues. CDR3 sequence reads: CASSDSRDREAFF. CDR3 coding DNA: TGTGCCAGCAGTGACTCGAGGGACAGGGAAGCTTTCTTT.

J is TRBJ2-7 and V is TRBV19; 10 nucleotides align to TRBD1. Germline-derived CDR1 and CDR2 are LNHDA and SQIVND (reference sequence). Trimming at V came to 10 bases and at J to 3 bases, leaving 6 bases not matched to a gene. The CDR3 is 13 residues long. DNA of the CDR3: TGTGCCACGTCCGGGACAGGGGTCTACGAGCAGTACTTC. This sequence encodes CATSGTGVYEQYF. Complete variable domain (other parts from reference TRBV19 and TRBJ2-7): DGGITQSPKYLFRKEGQNVTLSCEQNLNHDAMYWYRQDPGQGLRLIYYSQIVNDFQKGDIAEGYSVSREKKESFPLTVTSAQKNPTAFYLCATSGTGVYEQYFGPGTRLTVT.

The chain couples TRBV4-1 to TRBJ1-4; D might be TRBD1 (6 bases). V lost 4 bases, J lost 0 bases, and 9 bases lay in between. CDR1 MGHRA and CDR2 YSYEKL come from the germline V gene. The CDR3 is 15 amino acids. The chain's CDR3 is CASSPGTSTNEKLFF. CDR3 coding DNA: TGCGCCAGCAGCCCCGGGACATCAACTAATGAAAAACTGTTTTTT.

J is TRBJ2-5 and V is TRBV30; D is undetermined. This CDR3 region has 13 residues. Trimming removed 0 bases at V and 4 bases at J, with 9 bases between. CDR1 and CDR2 (germline): GTSNPN, SVGIG (reference sequence). The CDR3 nucleotides are TGTGCCTGGAGTGTACTGCTCGGAGAGACCCAGTACTTC. It encodes CAWSVLLGETQYF.

The chain uses TRBV25-1 and TRBJ1-4; tentatively, D is TRBD1 (6 bases). Per the germline V gene, CDR1 is MGHDK and CDR2 is SYGVNS. The CDR3 contains 16 residues. Trimming shortened V by 1 base and J by 3 bases, and 12 bases separated the two germline ends. In DNA form, the CDR3 reads TGTGCCAGCAGTGAATCCGGAACAGGGCCTAATGAAAAACTGTTTTTT. Its translation is CASSESGTGPNEKLFF.

In this sample, this clone turned up once. The chain carries TRBV7-9 and TRBJ1-3, with D perhaps matching TRBD1 (5 bases). This CDR3 is built from 16 residues. CDR1 and CDR2 (germline): SEHNR, FQNEAQ (reference sequence). The germline V and J ends were trimmed by 3 bases and 0 bases, with 12 bases remaining between them. This CDR3 reads CASSFPTAFSGNTIYF. The CDR3 DNA reads TGTGCCAGCAGCTTTCCGACAGCCTTCTCTGGAAACACCATATATTTT.

The genes are TRBV6-1 and TRBJ1-2, with D unresolved. V was pared by 1 base and J by 2 bases, with 8 bases between. Germline V gene sequence: CDR1 MNHNS, CDR2 SASEGT. The CDR3 is 14 amino acids. The CDR3 is CASSEGRGNYGYTF. CDR3 bases: TGTGCCAGCAGTGAAGGGAGAGGAAACTATGGCTACACCTTC.

The genes are TRBV5-8 and TRBJ2-7; 9 positions agree with TRBD1. The CDR3 runs 15 residues. Unmatched junction bases numbered 3, after V lost 0 bases and J lost 2 bases. Germline CDR1 and CDR2: SGHTS and YDEGEE. CDR3 loop: CASSLGQGVTYEQYF. The CDR3 nucleotides are TGTGCCAGCAGCTTGGGACAGGGGGTGACCTACGAGCAGTACTTC.

This rearrangement joins TRBV28 to TRBJ1-1; weak D call: TRBD1 (5 bases). The CDR3 extends over 14 amino acids. Germline V CDR1 and CDR2: MDHEN, SYDVKM. V dropped 2 bases and J dropped 1 base, with 8 bases sitting between them. The CDR3 region has the DNA TGTGCCAGCAGTTTAGGGCAGGGGAACACTGAAGCTTTCTTT. Its translation is CASSLGQGNTEAFF. Supplemented by reference TRBV28 and TRBJ1-1, the full variable domain reads DVKVTQSSRYLVKRTGEKVFLECVQDMDHENMFWYRQDPGLGLRLIYFSYDVKMKEKGDIPEGYSVSREKKERFSLILESASTNQTSMYLCASSLGQGNTEAFFGQGTRLTVV.